This T cell receptor (beta chain) was sequenced in a study of T cell responses to AZD1222 COVID-19 vaccine. With 2 bases clipped from V and 7 bases from J, the junction kept 8 bases outside the gene matches. From germline, CDR1 is MNHNY and CDR2 SVGAGI (reference sequence). This CDR3 spans 14 amino acids. Here immunoSEQ multiplex PCR was the method, and the copy in TCRdb shows in-frame clones only, minus some. The table includes around 71,000 clones, over 70% detected once. Material: peripheral blood, obtained 28 days after the second AZD1222 dose. This clonotype was obtained from an adult who received the AZD1222 COVID-19 vaccine. This chain connects TRBV6-6 to TRBJ2-7; 7 bases match TRBD1. The chain's CDR3 is CASSYSDRVVEQYF. Here the CDR3 DNA reads TGTGCCAGCAGTTACAGCGACAGGGTTGTGGAGCAGTACTTC.